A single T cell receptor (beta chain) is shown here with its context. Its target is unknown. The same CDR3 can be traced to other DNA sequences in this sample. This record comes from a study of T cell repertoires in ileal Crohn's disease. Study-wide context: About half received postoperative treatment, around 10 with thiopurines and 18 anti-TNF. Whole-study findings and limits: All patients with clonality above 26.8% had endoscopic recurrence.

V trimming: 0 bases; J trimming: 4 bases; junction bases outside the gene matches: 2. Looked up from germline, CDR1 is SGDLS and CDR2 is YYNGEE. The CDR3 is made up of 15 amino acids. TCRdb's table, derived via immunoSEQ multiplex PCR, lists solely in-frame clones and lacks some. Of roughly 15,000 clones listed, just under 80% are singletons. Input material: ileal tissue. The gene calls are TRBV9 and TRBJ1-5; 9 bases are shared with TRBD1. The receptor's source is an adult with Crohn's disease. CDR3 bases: TGTGCCAGCAGCGTAGAGGGGACAGGGAATCAGCCCCAGCATTTT. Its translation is CASSVEGTGNQPQHF.